This record covers a single T cell receptor beta chain. Assay used: immunoSEQ multiplex PCR; TCRdb lists only in-frame clones, some missing. The table includes some 110,000 clones, 75% to 95% detected once. The source of the sample is a study of T cell clones after liver transplantation. This CDR3 has 13 residues. Germline loops: CDR1 SGHVS, CDR2 FNYEAQ. Trimming stripped 0 bases from V and 7 bases from J, with 9 bases between. The sample was CD4+ T cells from blood, taken 12 months after liver transplant. This chain connects TRBV7-6 to TRBJ1-1; D is unclear. This TCR came from a human patient who received a liver transplant. T cells may partly derive from the graft donor. The CDR3 nucleotides are TGTGCCAGCAGCTTAGCGCCCGTTAATGAAGCTTTCTTT. Translation gives CASSLAPVNEAFF. Supplemented by reference TRBV7-6 and TRBJ1-1, the full variable domain reads GAGVSQSPRYKVTKRGQDVALRCDPISGHVSLYWYRQALGQGPEFLTYFNYEAQQDKSGLPNDRFSAERPEGSISTLTIQRTEQRDSAMYRCASSLAPVNEAFFGQGTRLTVV.